The sequence of this TCR beta chain was determined in a study of identical twins. CDR1 is SQVTM and CDR2 is ANQGSEA in the germline V gene. Trimming pared 7 bases from V and 2 bases from J, leaving 19 bases between. CDR3 length equals 15 residues. TCRdb ran MiXCR on the 5' RACE reads and lists one entry per CDR3 protein. The sample holds 700,000 to 950,000 distinct CDR3 sequences, over 9% seen once. This clonotype was detected many times. Separately, the same data were catalogued under a study of yellow fever vaccine responses in identical twins.

This rearrangement joins TRBV29-1 to TRBJ2-3, with unresolved D. The origin of this receptor is a woman aged 18-35 years in good health. Sequencing was carried out using PBMCs. In DNA, the CDR3 is TGCAGCGCCCGGCGAACTCCCAACCCCACAGATACGCAGTATTTT. Translation gives CSARRTPNPTDTQYF.